The 17 T cell receptor beta chains given below trace back to one sample, sequenced in a study of blood T cells in healthy people across ages. A second PCR of 7 to 11 cycles used a sample-barcoded 5' primer and a J-beta primer mix. TCRdb re-analysed the 5' RACE reads in MiXCR, keeping a single row per CDR3 protein. This table has about 760,000 distinct CDR3 sequences, just over 55% appearing once. The sequencing input was blood. The receptors were sampled from a middle-aged man in good health.

V gene TRBV10-3 combines with J gene TRBJ2-5, with TRBD1 matching 7 bases. The assigned J gene may be wrong: the sequence end matches TRBJ2-7 better. Germline V gives CDR1 ENHRY, CDR2 SYGVKD. The CDR3 sequence is 13 residues long. Here the CDR3 reads CAITSDRTNEQYF. CDR3 in DNA: TGTGCCATCACGTCGGACAGGACGAACGAGCAGTACTTC.

This chain joins TRBV6-5 and TRBJ2-5; 10 nucleotides align to TRBD1. The germline V gene encodes CDR1 MNHEY and CDR2 SVGAGI. This CDR3 spans 15 amino acids. V lost 8 bases and J lost 1; bases outside the gene matches: 7. Here the CDR3 reads CASSSGTGVQETQYF. CDR3 nucleotides: TGTGCCAGCTCCTCCGGGACAGGGGTCCAAGAGACCCAGTACTTC.

V gene TRBV6-5 combines with J gene TRBJ2-2; 9 nucleotides align to TRBD1. From germline, CDR1 is MNHEY and CDR2 SVGAGI. V was pared by 10 bases and J by 5 bases, with 5 bases of the junction left unmatched. The CDR3 is 13 residues long. For the CDR3, the DNA is TGTGCCACTGGGACAGGGTATACCGGGGAGCTGTTTTTT. As protein: CATGTGYTGELFF.

The CDR3 is CASSTGQLSTEAFF. DNA of the CDR3: TGTGCCAGCAGTACGGGACAGCTTAGCACTGAAGCTTTCTTT. The chain is built from TRBV6-6 and TRBJ1-1, with 7 bases that match TRBD1. V dropped 5 bases and J dropped 4; count of bases not matched to a gene: 7. This CDR3 comprises 14 residues. The germline V gene encodes CDR1 MNHNY and CDR2 SVGAGI (reference sequence).

This chain links TRBV28 with TRBJ2-7, with TRBD1 as a possible D gene (5 bases). Looked up from germline, CDR1 is MDHEN and CDR2 is SYDVKM. Trimming removed 7 bases from V and 0 bases from J, with 16 bases in between. This CDR3 comprises 15 residues. CDR3 in amino acids: CASTTGGTGSYEQYF. The CDR3, as DNA: TGTGCCAGCACCACGGGTGGTACAGGCTCCTACGAGCAGTACTTC.

The genes are TRBV4-2 and TRBJ2-3; 7 nucleotides agree with TRBD1. This CDR3 comprises 17 residues. The ends lost 1 base at V and 3 bases at J; junction bases unmatched: 10. Per the germline V gene, CDR1 is LGHNA and CDR2 is YNFKEQ. The CDR3 DNA reads as TGTGCCAGCAGCCAAGTCCGACAGGGTTTTAGTACAGATACGCAGTATTTT. Translated: CASSQVRQGFSTDTQYF.

The CDR3 protein is CATSGRSNQPQHF. The CDR3 DNA is TGTGCCACGTCCGGGAGAAGTAATCAGCCCCAGCATTTT. V usage is TRBV24-1 and J usage is TRBJ1-5; no definite D call. The germline V gene has CDR1 KGHDR and CDR2 SFDVKD. CDR3 size: 13 residues. Trimming removed 10 bases from V and 4 bases from J, with 13 bases in between.

V gene TRBV7-2 combines with J gene TRBJ1-6, with D possibly matching TRBD1 (5 bases). The CDR3 totals 15 residues. The V and J ends lost 3 bases and 9 bases respectively, with 15 bases between them. Germline assignment: CDR1 SGHTA and CDR2 FQGNSA. CDR3 loop: CASSFPGLEGSPLHF. In nucleotides, the CDR3 is TGTGCCAGCAGCTTCCCAGGGTTAGAGGGTTCACCCCTCCACTTT.

This clonotype turned up a few times. The J gene is TRBJ2-7, the V gene TRBV28; the D call may be TRBD1 or TRBD2 (6 bases each). The CDR3 extends over 14 amino acids. V was pared by 6 bases and J by 0 bases, with 12 bases between. Germline CDR1 reads MDHEN; CDR2 reads SYDVKM. CDR3 nucleotides: TGTGCCAGCAGCGCGGGACACAACTCCTACGAGCAGTACTTC. Translating gives CASSAGHNSYEQYF.

This sequence joins TRBV15 and TRBJ2-7, with a weak D call TRBD2 (5 bases). V was pared by 0 bases and J by 4 bases, with 7 bases between. CDR1 is LNHNV, CDR2 YYDKDF, per germline (reference sequence). The CDR3 runs to 13 residues. DNA for the CDR3: TGTGCCACCAGCAGAGATAGCGAGTACGAGCAGTACTTC. Amino acids: CATSRDSEYEQYF.

This chain joins TRBV5-1 and TRBJ1-2; 8 nucleotides agree with TRBD1. J gave up 13 bases and V 2 bases, and 16 bases lay outside the gene matches. The germline CDR1 and CDR2 sequences are SGHRS and YFSETQ. This CDR3 region has 15 residues. CDR3 bases: TGCGCCAGCAGCTTTGGGGACAGGTTCTATATGGAGGTCACCTTC. Translation: CASSFGDRFYMEVTF.

The chain is built from TRBV29-1 and TRBJ2-1; D unclear. V gave up 0 bases and J gave up 12 bases, with 12 bases separating them. This CDR3 has 12 amino acids. Germline CDR1 is SQVTM and CDR2 is ANQGSEA. The CDR3 nucleotides are TGCAGCGTTGAAGACGGGCCTTGGGGGCAGTTCTTC. As protein: CSVEDGPWGQFF.

The chain combines TRBV24-1 with TRBJ2-1, with a possible D match to TRBD2 (5 bases). The CDR3 has 13 residues. The V and J ends lost 4 bases and 6 bases respectively, with 9 bases between them. Germline V lookup: CDR1 KGHDR, CDR2 SFDVKD. CDR3 in DNA: TGTGCCACCAGTGAAGCGGCGGTCAATGAGCAGTTCTTC. This encodes CATSEAAVNEQFF.

The table lists this clonotype with a few counts. The chain links TRBV12-3 or TRBV12-4 to TRBJ2-7; D is possibly TRBD1 or TRBD2 (6 bases each). V was cut by 1 base and J by 7 bases, with 14 bases left in between. This CDR3 is 14 amino acids long. The CDR3 DNA sequence: TGTGCCAGCAGTTTAGGGGGGGCTGGGGGTGAGCAGTACTTC. Protein: CASSLGGAGGEQYF.

J is TRBJ2-3 and V is TRBV29-1; D possibly corresponds to TRBD2 (5 bases). CDR1 SQVTM and CDR2 ANQGSEA come from the germline V gene. V was cut by 4 bases and J by 4 bases, with 21 bases left in between. The CDR3 totals 16 residues. The CDR3 nucleotides are TGCAGCGTTGTGTCGGCGAGGGCCCCAACGGCAGATACGCAGTATTTT. This encodes CSVVSARAPTADTQYF.

This clonotype has more than one count but fewer than ten. The chain links TRBV7-2 to TRBJ2-6; no firm D call. Germline assignment: CDR1 SGHTA and CDR2 FQGNSA. The V end lost 3 bases, the J end lost 0 bases, and 9 bases lay between the germline ends. This CDR3 is 16 amino acids long. The CDR3 sequence: CASSFTALSGANVLTF. CDR3 in DNA: TGTGCCAGCAGCTTTACTGCTCTCTCTGGGGCCAACGTCCTGACTTTC.

This clonotype was seen only a few times. This sequence joins TRBV3-1 and TRBJ1-2, with D unclear. CDR1 LGHDT and CDR2 YNNKEL come from the germline V gene (reference sequence). The CDR3 loop spans 13 amino acids. V lost 0 bases and J lost 8, with 10 bases in between. Written as DNA, the CDR3 is TGTGCCAGCAGCCAAGAAGGGTCGGGGGGCTACACCTTC. As protein: CASSQEGSGGYTF.